The sequence of this T cell receptor beta chain was determined in a study of T cell repertoires in cytomegalovirus infection. Study-wide context: Public TCR beta signatures indicated both CMV infection and matching HLA type.

Trimming shortened V by 0 bases and J by 2 bases, and 12 bases separated the two germline ends. This CDR3 contains 16 residues. CDR1 and CDR2 from the germline V gene are MGHRA and YSYEKL. On this clonotype itself: Its antigen is as yet unknown.

TCRdb independently ran MiXCR on the reads; one entry per CDR3 protein. The table lists some 800,000 distinct CDR3 sequences, 32% of them singletons, with 9.5% to 15% in the top ten. This receptor was identified in a human donor in good health (CMV status not recorded). Some clones in this sample may be carry-over from other donors' samples. The material sequenced was cultured CD8+ T cells from PBMCs, taken from culture after CMV antigen stimulation. The J gene is TRBJ2-3, the V gene TRBV4-1; a weak D match, TRBD1 (6 bases). The DNA for the CDR3 is TGCGCCAGCAGCCAAGATGGGGCAGGGGCCACAGATACGCAGTATTTT. Its protein is CASSQDGAGATDTQYF.